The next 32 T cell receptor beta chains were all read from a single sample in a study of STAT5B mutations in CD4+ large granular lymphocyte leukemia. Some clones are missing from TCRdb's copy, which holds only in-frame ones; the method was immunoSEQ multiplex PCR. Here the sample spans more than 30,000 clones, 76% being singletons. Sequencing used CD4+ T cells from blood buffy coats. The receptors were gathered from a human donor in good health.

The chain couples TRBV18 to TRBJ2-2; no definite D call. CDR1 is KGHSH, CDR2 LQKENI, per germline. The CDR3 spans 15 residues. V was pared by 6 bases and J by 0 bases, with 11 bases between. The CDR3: CASSPLVPNTGELFF. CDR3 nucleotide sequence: TGTGCCAGCTCGCCATTAGTCCCGAACACCGGGGAGCTGTTTTTT.

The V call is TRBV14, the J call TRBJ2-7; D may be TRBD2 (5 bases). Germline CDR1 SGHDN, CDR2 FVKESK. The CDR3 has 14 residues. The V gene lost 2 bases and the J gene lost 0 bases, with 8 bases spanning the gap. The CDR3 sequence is CASSQFRDSYEQYF. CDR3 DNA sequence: TGTGCCAGCAGCCAATTCCGGGACTCCTACGAGCAGTACTTC.

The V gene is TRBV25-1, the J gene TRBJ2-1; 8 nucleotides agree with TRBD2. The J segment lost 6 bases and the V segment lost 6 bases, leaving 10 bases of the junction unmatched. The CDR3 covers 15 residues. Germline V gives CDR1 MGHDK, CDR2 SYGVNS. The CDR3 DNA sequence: TGTGCCAGCAGCCGGACTAGCCACGGTGGCAATGAGCAGTTCTTC. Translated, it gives CASSRTSHGGNEQFF.

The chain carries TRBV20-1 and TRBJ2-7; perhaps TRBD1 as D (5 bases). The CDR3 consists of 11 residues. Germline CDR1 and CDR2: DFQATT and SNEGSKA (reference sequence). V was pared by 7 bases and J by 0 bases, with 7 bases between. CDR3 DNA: TGCAGTGGGGGCAGCTCCTACGAGCAGTACTTC. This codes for CSGGSSYEQYF.

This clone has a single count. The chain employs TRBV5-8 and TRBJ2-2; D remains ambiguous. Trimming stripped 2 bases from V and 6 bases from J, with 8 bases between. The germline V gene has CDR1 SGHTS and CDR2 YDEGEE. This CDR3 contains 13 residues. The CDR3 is CASSFMVSGELFF. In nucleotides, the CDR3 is TGTGCCAGCAGCTTCATGGTATCCGGGGAGCTGTTTTTT.

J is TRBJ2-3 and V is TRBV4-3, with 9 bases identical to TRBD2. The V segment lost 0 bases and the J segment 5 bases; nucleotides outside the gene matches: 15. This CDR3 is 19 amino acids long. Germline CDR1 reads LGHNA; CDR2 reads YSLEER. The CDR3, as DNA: TGCGCCAGCAGCCAAGATCGGTTTCGGGCTAGCGGGGCTGTAGATACGCAGTATTTT. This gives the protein CASSQDRFRASGAVDTQYF.

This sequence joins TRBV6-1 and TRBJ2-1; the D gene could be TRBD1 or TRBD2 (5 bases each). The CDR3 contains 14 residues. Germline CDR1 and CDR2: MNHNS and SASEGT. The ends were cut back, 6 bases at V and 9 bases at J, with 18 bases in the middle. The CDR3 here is CASRTGTSGVEQFF. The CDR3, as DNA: TGTGCCAGCAGAACCGGGACCTCCGGGGTTGAGCAGTTCTTC.

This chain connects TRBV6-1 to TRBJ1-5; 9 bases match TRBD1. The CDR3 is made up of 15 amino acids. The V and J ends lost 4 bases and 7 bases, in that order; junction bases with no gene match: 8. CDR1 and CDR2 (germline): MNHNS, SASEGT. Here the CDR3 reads CASSAGQGKWQPQHF. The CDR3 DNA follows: TGTGCCAGCAGTGCGGGACAGGGTAAATGGCAGCCCCAGCATTTT.

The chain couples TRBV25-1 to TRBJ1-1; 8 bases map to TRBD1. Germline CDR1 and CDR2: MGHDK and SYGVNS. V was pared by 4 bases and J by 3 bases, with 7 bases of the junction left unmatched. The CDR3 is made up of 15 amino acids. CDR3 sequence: CASSGVDRVDTEAFF. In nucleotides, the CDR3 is TGTGCCAGCAGTGGTGTGGACAGGGTAGACACTGAAGCTTTCTTT.

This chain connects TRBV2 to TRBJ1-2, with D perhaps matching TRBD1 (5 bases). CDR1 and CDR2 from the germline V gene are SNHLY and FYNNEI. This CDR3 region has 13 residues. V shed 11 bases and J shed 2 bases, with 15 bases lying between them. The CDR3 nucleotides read TGTGCCGGTACCGGGACTCTCAACTATGGCTACACCTTC. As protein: CAGTGTLNYGYTF.

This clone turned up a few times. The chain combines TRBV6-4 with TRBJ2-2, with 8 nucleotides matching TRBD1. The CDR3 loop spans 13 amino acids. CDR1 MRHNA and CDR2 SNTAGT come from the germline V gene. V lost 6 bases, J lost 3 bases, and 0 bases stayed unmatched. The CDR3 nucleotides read TGTGCCAGCAGGACAGGGGACACCGGGGAGCTGTTTTTT. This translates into CASRTGDTGELFF.

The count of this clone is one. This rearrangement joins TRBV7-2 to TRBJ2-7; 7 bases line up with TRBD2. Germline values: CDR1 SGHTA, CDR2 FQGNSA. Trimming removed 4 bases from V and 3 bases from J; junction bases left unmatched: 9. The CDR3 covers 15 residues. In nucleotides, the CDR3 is TGTGCCAGCAGCTGGAGAGGCGGGGGAAGCTACGAGCAGTACTTC. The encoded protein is CASSWRGGGSYEQYF.

CDR3 in amino acids: CASSLGAGGDTGELFF. CDR3 DNA: TGTGCCAGCAGCTTGGGCGCAGGGGGCGACACCGGGGAGCTGTTTTTT. V and J are TRBV5-6 and TRBJ2-2; 8 bases match TRBD1. The length of the CDR3 is 16 residues. The germline CDR1 and CDR2 sequences are SGHDT and YYEEEE. V lost 0 bases to trimming and J lost 3 bases; unmatched junction nucleotides: 4.

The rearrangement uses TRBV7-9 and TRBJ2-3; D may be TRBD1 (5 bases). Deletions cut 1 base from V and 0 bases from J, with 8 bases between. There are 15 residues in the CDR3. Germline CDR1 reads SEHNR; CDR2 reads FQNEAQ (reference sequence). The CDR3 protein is CASSLVQGSTDTQYF. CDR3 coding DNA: TGTGCCAGCAGCTTAGTCCAGGGCAGCACAGATACGCAGTATTTT.

The CDR3 DNA reads TGTGCCAGCATTGGGCAGGCGACGAACACCGGGGAGCTGTTTTTT. Translated, it gives CASIGQATNTGELFF. This sequence joins TRBV2 and TRBJ2-2; D call uncertain. The CDR3 is 15 amino acids. Trimming took 7 bases from V and 0 from J, leaving 12 bases between them. Germline V gives CDR1 SNHLY, CDR2 FYNNEI.

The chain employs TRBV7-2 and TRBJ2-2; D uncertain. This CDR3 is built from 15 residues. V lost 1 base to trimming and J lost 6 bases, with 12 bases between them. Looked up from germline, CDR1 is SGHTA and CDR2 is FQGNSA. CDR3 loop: CASSLEDWTSGELFF. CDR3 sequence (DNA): TGTGCCAGCAGCTTAGAAGATTGGACGTCCGGGGAGCTGTTTTTT.

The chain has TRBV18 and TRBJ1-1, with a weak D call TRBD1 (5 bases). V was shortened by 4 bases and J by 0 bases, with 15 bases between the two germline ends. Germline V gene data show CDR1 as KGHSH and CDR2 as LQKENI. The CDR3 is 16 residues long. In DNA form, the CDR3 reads TGTGCCAGCTCACGAAACCAAGGGGTTATGAACACTGAAGCTTTCTTT. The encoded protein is CASSRNQGVMNTEAFF.

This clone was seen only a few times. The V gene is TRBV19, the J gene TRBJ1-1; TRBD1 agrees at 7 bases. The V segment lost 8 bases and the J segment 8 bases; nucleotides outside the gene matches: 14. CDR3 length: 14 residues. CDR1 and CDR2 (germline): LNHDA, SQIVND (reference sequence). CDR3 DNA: TGTGCCAGTCTCCCGGGCAGGGGGGCATGGGAAGCTTTCTTT. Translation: CASLPGRGAWEAFF.

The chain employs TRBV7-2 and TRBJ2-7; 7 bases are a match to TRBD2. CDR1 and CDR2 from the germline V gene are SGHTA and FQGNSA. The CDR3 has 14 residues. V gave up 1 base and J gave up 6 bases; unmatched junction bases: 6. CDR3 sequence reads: CASSLESGAGEQYF. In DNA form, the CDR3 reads TGTGCCAGCAGCTTAGAGAGCGGGGCTGGCGAGCAGTACTTC. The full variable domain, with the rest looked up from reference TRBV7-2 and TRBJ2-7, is GAGVSQSPSNKVTEKGKDVELRCDPISGHTALYWYRQSLGQGLEFLIYFQGNSAPDKSGLPSDRFSAERTGGSVSTLTIQRTQQEDSAVYLCASSLESGAGEQYFGPGTRLTVT.

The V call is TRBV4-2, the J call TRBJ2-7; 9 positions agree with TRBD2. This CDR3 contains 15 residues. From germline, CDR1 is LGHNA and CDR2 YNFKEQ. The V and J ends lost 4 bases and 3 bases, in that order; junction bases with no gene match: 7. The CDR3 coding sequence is TGTGCCAGCAGCCGCCGACTAGCGGAAGTCTACGAGCAGTACTTC. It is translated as CASSRRLAEVYEQYF.

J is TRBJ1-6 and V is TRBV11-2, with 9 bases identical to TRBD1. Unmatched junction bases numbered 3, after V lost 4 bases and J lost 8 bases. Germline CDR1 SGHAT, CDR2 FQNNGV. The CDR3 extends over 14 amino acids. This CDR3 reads CASSWRQGDSPLHF. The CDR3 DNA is TGTGCCAGCAGCTGGAGACAGGGGGATTCACCCCTCCACTTT.

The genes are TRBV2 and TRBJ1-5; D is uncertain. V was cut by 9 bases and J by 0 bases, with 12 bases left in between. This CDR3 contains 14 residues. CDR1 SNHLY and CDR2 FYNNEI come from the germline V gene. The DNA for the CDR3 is TGTGCCAGTTCACAGACTTATAGCAATCAGCCCCAGCATTTT. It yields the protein CASSQTYSNQPQHF.

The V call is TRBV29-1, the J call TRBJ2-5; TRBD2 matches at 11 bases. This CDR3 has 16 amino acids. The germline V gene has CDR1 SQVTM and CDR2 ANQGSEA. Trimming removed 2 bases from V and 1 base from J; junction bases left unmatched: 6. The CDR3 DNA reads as TGCAGCGTTGAAAAATCTAGCGGGGGGTTCCAAGAGACCCAGTACTTC. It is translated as CSVEKSSGGFQETQYF. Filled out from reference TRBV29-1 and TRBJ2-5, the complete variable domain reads SAVISQKPSRDICQRGTSLTIQCQVDSQVTMMFWYRQQPGQSLTLIATANQGSEATYESGFVIDKFPISRPNLTFSTLTVSNMSPEDSSIYLCSVEKSSGGFQETQYFGPGTRLLVL.

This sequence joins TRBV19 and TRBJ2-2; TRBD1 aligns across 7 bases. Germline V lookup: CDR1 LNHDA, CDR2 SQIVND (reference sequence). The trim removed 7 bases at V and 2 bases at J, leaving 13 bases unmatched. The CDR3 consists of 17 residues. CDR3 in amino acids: CASIPRRGLINTGELFF. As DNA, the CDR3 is TGTGCCAGTATCCCCCGAAGGGGGCTGATTAACACCGGGGAGCTGTTTTTT.

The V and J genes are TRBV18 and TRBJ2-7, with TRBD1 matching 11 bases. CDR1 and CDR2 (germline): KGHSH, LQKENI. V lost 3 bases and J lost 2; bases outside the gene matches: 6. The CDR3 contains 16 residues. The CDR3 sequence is CASSPAPGQGAYEQYF. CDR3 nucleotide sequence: TGTGCCAGCTCACCCGCTCCGGGACAGGGGGCCTACGAGCAGTACTTC.

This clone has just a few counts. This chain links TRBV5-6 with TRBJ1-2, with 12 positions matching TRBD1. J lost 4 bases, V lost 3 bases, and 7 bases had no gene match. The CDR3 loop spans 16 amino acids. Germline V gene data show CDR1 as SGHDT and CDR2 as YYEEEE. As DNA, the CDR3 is TGTGCCAGCAGCTCGCCGGGACAGGGGGCTGGCTATGGCTACACCTTC. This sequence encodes CASSSPGQGAGYGYTF.

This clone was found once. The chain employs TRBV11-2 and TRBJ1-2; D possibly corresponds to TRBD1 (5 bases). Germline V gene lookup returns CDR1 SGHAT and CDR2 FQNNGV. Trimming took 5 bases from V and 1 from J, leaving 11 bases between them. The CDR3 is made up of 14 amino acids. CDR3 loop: CASSPGTVNYGYTF. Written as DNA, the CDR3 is TGTGCCAGCAGCCCCGGGACGGTTAACTATGGCTACACCTTC.

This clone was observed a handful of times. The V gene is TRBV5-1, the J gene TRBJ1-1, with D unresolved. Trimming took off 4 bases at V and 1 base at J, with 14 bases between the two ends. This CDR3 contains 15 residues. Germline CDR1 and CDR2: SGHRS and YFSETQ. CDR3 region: CASSPPGMTNTEAFF. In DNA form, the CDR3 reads TGCGCCAGCAGCCCTCCTGGGATGACGAACACTGAAGCTTTCTTT.

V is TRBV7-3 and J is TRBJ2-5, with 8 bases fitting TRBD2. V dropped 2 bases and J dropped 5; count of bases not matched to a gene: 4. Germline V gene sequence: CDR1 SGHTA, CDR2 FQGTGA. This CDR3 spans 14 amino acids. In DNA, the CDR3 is TGTGCCAGCAGCTTATCCGGGGGGGCGGAGACCCAGTACTTC. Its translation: CASSLSGGAETQYF.

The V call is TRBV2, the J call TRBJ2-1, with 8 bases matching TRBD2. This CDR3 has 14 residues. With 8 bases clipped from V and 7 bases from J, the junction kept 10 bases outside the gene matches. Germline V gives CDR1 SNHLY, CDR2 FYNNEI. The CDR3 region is CASSRLAPRNEQFF. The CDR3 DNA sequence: TGTGCCAGCTCTCGACTAGCGCCACGGAATGAGCAGTTCTTC.

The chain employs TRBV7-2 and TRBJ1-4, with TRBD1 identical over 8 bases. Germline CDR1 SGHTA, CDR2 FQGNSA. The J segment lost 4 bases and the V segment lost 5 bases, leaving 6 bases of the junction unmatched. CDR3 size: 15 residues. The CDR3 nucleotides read TGTGCCAGCAGCCCACGGACAGGGATTAATGAAAAACTGTTTTTT. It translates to CASSPRTGINEKLFF.

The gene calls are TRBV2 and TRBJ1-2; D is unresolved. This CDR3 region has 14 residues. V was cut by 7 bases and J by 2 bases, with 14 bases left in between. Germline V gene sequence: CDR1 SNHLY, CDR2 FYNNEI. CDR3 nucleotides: TGTGCCAGCACCCCCCAGAGCTTGAACTATGGCTACACCTTC. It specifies CASTPQSLNYGYTF.